These 9 T cell receptor beta chains share one sample of origin, sequenced in a study of cytomegalovirus exposure and HLA in healthy donors. Use of 60 Vbeta and 13 Jbeta primers characterized the PCR. Sequenced by immunoSEQ multiplex PCR; TCRdb stores in-frame clones only, minus some. The sample has under 100,000 clones, less than 65% seen once; the top ten hold about 5%. The sample consisted of PBMCs. These receptors originate from a young woman in good health and CMV-seropositive.

The chain is built from TRBV4-1 and TRBJ2-6; D is ambiguous. Looked up from germline, CDR1 is MGHRA and CDR2 is YSYEKL. The CDR3 is made up of 17 amino acids. V lost 0 bases, J lost 0 bases, and 9 bases lay in between. In DNA form, the CDR3 reads TGCGCCAGCAGCCAAGACAGATCGAACTCTGGGGCCAACGTCCTGACTTTC. It codes for CASSQDRSNSGANVLTF.

The rearrangement links TRBV4-1 to TRBJ1-5; D remains unclear. V was cut by 3 bases and J by 3 bases, with 15 bases left in between. The germline CDR1 and CDR2 sequences are MGHRA and YSYEKL. This CDR3 comprises 16 residues. Here the CDR3 DNA reads TGCGCCAGCAGCCATATACTTCGGGAGTACAATCAGCCCCAGCATTTT. Protein: CASSHILREYNQPQHF.

The gene calls are TRBV9 and TRBJ2-1, with 12 bases aligning to TRBD2. The CDR3 loop spans 16 amino acids. Germline lookup yields CDR1 SGDLS and CDR2 YYNGEE. Trimming took 2 bases from V and 8 from J; bases not matched to a gene: 8. The CDR3 DNA sequence: TGTGCCAGCAGCGTCGAACTAGCGGGGGGATCCTATGAGCAGTTCTTC. Its protein product is CASSVELAGGSYEQFF.

As for this clone: Germline and junction disagree at one end, which may indicate a read error. The genes are TRBV7-9 and TRBJ1-4; tentative D call: TRBD1 (5 bases). CDR1 is SEHNR, CDR2 FQNEAQ, per germline (reference sequence). The CDR3 is 16 residues long. CDR3 residues: CSSSLLRALGNEKLFF. DNA for the CDR3: TGTTCCAGCAGCTTACTCAGGGCTTTAGGTAATGAAAAACTGTTTTTT.

This chain uses TRBV14 with TRBJ2-3, with 8 bases identical to TRBD1. CDR1 is SGHDN, CDR2 FVKESK, per germline. Trimming at V came to 4 bases and at J to 11 bases, leaving 5 bases not matched to a gene. CDR3 size: 12 residues. This CDR3 is CASSLWGTGQYF. The CDR3 coding sequence is TGTGCCAGCAGCCTCTGGGGGACAGGGCAGTATTTT.

The chain recombines TRBV11-2 with TRBJ2-7; possible D gene TRBD1, 7 bases. The V end lost 5 bases, the J end lost 3 bases, and 14 bases lay between the germline ends. The CDR3 is 14 amino acids. CDR1 SGHAT and CDR2 FQNNGV come from the germline V gene. CDR3 loop: CASSDRGTDYEQYF. The DNA of the CDR3 is TGTGCCAGCAGCGACCGGGGGACAGACTACGAGCAGTACTTC.

This clone has just a few counts. The chain combines TRBV27 with TRBJ2-5; D gene unclear. The CDR3 is 13 amino acids. Germline loops: CDR1 MNHEY, CDR2 SMNVEV (reference sequence). V was shortened by 5 bases and J by 1 base, with 8 bases between the two germline ends. The CDR3 is CASSLERQETQYF. DNA of the CDR3: TGTGCCAGCAGTCTCGAGCGCCAAGAGACCCAGTACTTC.

A few counts support this clone. V is TRBV28 and J is TRBJ1-1; D may be TRBD1 (5 bases). The ends were cut back, 6 bases at V and 4 bases at J, with 18 bases in the middle. This CDR3 is built from 15 residues. Germline V gene lookup returns CDR1 MDHEN and CDR2 SYDVKM. The CDR3 DNA follows: TGTGCCAGCAGCCCTAGAGAACAGGCTTCCACTGAAGCTTTCTTT. Protein sequence: CASSPREQASTEAFF.

This clone showed up just a few times. The J gene is TRBJ2-7, the V gene TRBV28, with D perhaps matching TRBD1 (6 bases). The ends were cut back, 4 bases at V and 0 bases at J, with 13 bases in the middle. Germline-derived CDR1 and CDR2 are MDHEN and SYDVKM. The CDR3 covers 15 residues. The CDR3 nucleotides are TGTGCCAGCAGTTCTGGTGACAGGAGCTCCTACGAGCAGTACTTC. Amino acid sequence: CASSSGDRSSYEQYF.